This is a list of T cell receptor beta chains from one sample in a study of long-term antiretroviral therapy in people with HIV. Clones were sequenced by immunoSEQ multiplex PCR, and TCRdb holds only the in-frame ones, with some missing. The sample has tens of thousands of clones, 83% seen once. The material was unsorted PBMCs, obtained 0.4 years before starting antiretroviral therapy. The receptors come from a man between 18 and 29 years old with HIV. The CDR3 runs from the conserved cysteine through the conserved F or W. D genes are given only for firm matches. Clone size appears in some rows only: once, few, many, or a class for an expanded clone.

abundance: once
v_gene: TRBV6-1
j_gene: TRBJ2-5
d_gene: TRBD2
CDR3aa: CASSGGLADEFQETQYF
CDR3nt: TGTGCCAGCAGTGGGGGACTAGCGGATGAATTTCAAGAGACCCAGTACTTC

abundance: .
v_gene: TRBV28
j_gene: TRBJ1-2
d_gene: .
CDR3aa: CASSSDVTVGTLNGYTF
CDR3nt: TGTGCCAGCAGTTCCGACGTAACTGTCGGGACACTCAATGGCTACACCTTC

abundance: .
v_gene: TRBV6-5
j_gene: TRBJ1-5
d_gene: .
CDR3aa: CASSSGPTQHF
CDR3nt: TGTGCCAGCAGTTCGGGACCGACCCAGCATTTT

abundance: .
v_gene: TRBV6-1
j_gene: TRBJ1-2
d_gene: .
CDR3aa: CASSEFNYGYTF
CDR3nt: TGTGCCAGCAGTGAATTTAACTATGGCTACACCTTC

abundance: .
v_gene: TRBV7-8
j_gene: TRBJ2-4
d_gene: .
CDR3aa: CASSLRHSIQYF
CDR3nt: TGTGCCAGCAGCTTAAGACACTCCATTCAGTACTTC

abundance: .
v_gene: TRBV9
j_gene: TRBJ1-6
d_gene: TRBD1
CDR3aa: CASSFRSGGASPLHF
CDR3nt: TGTGCCAGCAGCTTTCGATCAGGGGGAGCTTCACCCCTCCACTTT

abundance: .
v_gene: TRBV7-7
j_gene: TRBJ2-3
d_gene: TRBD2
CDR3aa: CASSPSGRTDTQYF
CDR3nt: TGTGCTAGCAGCCCGAGCGGGAGGACAGATACGCAGTATTTT

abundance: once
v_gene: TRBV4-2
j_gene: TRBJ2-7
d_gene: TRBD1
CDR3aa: CASSSRDRGAYEQYF
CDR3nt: TGTGCCAGCAGCAGCCGGGACAGGGGAGCCTACGAGCAGTACTTC

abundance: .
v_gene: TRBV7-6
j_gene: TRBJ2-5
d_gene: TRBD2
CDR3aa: CASSLPPGGGKETQYF
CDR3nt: TGTGCCAGCAGCTTACCTCCTGGCGGGGGTAAAGAGACCCAGTACTTC

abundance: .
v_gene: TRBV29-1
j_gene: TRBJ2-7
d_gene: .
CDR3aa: CSGRGGAGYEQYF
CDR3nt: TGCAGCGGGAGGGGGGGGGCAGGCTACGAGCAGTACTTC

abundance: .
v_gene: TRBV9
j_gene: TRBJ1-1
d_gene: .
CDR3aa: CASSPARRDFTEAFF
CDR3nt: TGTGCCAGCAGCCCCGCCCGACGGGACTTCACTGAAGCTTTCTTT

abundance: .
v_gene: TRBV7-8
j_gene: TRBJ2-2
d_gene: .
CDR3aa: CASSLLGSANTGELFF
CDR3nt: TGTGCCAGCAGCTTACTCGGGTCGGCGAACACCGGGGAGCTGTTTTTT

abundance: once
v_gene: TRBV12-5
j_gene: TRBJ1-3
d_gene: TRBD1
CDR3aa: CASGAHPGQGARGNTIYF
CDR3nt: TGTGCTAGTGGAGCACACCCGGGACAGGGGGCGCGTGGAAACACCATATATTTT

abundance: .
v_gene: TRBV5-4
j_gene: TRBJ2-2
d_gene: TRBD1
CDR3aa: CASSPGQGTAGELFF
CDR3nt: TGTGCCAGCAGTCCCGGACAGGGTACCGCCGGGGAGCTGTTTTTT

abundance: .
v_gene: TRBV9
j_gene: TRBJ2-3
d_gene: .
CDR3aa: CASSATDTQYF
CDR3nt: TGTGCCAGCAGCGCCACAGATACGCAGTATTTT

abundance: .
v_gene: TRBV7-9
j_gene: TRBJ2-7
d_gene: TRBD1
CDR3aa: CASSPTGANYEQYF
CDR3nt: TGTGCCAGCAGCCCAACAGGGGCCAATTACGAGCAGTACTTC

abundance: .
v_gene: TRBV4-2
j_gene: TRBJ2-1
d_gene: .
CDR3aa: CASSQDPQVSSYNEQFF
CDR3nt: TGTGCCAGCAGCCAAGACCCCCAAGTTAGCTCCTACAATGAGCAGTTCTTC

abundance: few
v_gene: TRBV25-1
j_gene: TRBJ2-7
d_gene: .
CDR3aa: CASRTRSYEQYF
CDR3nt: TGTGCCAGCAGGACAAGAAGCTACGAGCAGTACTTC

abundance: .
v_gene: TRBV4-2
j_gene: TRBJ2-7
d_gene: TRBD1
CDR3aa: CASSHPGQGEHEQYF
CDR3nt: TGTGCCAGCAGCCACCCGGGACAGGGAGAGCACGAGCAGTACTTC

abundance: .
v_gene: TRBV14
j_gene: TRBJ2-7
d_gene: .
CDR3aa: CASSQSARSGEQYF
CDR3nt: TGTGCCAGCAGCCAATCGGCGAGGTCTGGCGAGCAGTACTTC

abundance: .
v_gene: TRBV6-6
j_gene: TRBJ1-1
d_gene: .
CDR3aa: CASSYSGARATEAFF
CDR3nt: TGTGCCAGCAGTTACTCAGGGGCGCGGGCCACTGAAGCTTTCTTT

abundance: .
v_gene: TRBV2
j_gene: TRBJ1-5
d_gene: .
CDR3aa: CASSERMSNQPQHF
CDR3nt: TGTGCCAGCAGTGAACGGATGAGCAATCAGCCCCAGCATTTT

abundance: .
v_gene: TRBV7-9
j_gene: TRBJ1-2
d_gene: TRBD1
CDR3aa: CASSPGTGGAGYTF
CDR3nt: TGTGCCAGCAGCCCAGGGACAGGGGGGGCAGGCTACACCTTC

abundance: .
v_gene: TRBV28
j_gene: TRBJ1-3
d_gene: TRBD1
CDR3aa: CASSFLGTGDSGNTIYF
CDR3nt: TGTGCCAGCAGTTTCCTAGGGACAGGGGATTCTGGAAACACCATATATTTT

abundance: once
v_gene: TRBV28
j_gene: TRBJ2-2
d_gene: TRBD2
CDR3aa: CASSRTSGSSVTGELFF
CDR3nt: TGTGCCAGCAGTCGGACTAGCGGGAGTTCGGTCACCGGGGAGCTGTTTTTT

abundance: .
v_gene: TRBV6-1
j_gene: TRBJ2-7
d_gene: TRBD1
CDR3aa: CASSEIQTGGYDEQYF
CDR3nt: TGTGCCAGCAGTGAAATTCAGACAGGGGGCTACGACGAGCAGTACTTC

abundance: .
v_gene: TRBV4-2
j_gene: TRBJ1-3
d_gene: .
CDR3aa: CASSQDQPGGGNTIYF
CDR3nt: TGTGCCAGCAGCCAAGATCAGCCAGGAGGAGGAAACACCATATATTTT

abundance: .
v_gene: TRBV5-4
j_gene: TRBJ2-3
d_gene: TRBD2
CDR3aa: CASSPGVLAGYTQYF
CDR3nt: TGTGCCAGCAGCCCCGGTGTACTAGCGGGATATACGCAGTATTTT